This entry describes one T cell receptor beta chain. This CDR3 is built from 16 residues. V shed 7 bases and J 8 bases; nucleotides not matched to a gene: 15. Germline values: CDR1 MNHEY, CDR2 SMNVEV (reference sequence). These data originate in a study of blood T cell repertoires in COVID-19. Libraries were prepared by immunoSEQ multiplex PCR; TCRdb keeps only in-frame clonotypes and omits some of them. Of some 160,000 clones in the sample, roughly 84% are singletons; the top ten hold about a tenth. This receptor was taken from a man between 65 and 80 years old with active or convalescent COVID-19. Sequenced sample: peripheral blood. The chain combines TRBV27 with TRBJ2-2; 8 nucleotides align to TRBD1. The CDR3 DNA reads TGTGCCAGCACAGAGCTCTGGACAGGGCGAGAAGGGGAGCTGTTTTTT. Translated, it gives CASTELWTGREGELFF.